The 21 T cell receptor beta chains below all came from one sample that was sequenced in a study of neurological immune-mediated disorders (dated by TCRdb to between 2018 and 2021). Receptor libraries were prepared by 5' RACE. Sequencing instrument: Illumina HiSeq 2500. TCRdb reworked the public reads: Q25 trimming with fastp, MiXCR clone assembly, productive beta chains retained. All rows with the same CDR3 protein become a single entry with the most common DNA and genes. Here the sample has about 54,000 distinct CDR3 sequences; 3% to 4% occur a single time. 1.9% of the sample belongs to the ten largest clones. Sequencing input: CD4+ T cells from blood. The receptors were sampled from a woman aged 40 to 49 with multiple sclerosis.

This clonotype was recorded at least ten times. The CDR3 reads CATTLTRGAVSYNEQFF. The DNA for the CDR3 is TGTGCCACCACGTTAACCCGGGGGGCCGTTTCCTACAATGAGCAGTTCTTC. This rearrangement joins TRBV6-5 to TRBJ2-1; tentative D call: TRBD2 (7 bases). CDR1 MNHEY and CDR2 SVGAGI come from the germline V gene. V lost 10 bases, J lost 1 base, and 23 bases lay in between. The CDR3 has 17 residues.

In its sample, this clonotype was seen many times. This rearrangement joins TRBV7-2 to TRBJ2-1; D is unclear. The CDR3 has 13 residues. Germline V lookup: CDR1 SGHTA, CDR2 FQGNSA. Trimming left V 1 base short and J 9 bases short, with 10 bases between. CDR3 residues: CASSLGNQREQFF. The CDR3 DNA reads as TGTGCCAGCAGCTTAGGCAATCAGCGTGAGCAGTTCTTC.

This clonotype was counted many times. This chain's CDR3 is CASSLTGANVLTF. For the CDR3, the DNA is TGTGCCAGCAGTTTAACTGGGGCCAACGTCCTGACTTTC. The V and J genes are TRBV27 and TRBJ2-6; D gene unclear. Germline-derived CDR1 and CDR2 are MNHEY and SMNVEV (reference sequence). The CDR3 is 13 residues long. The germline V and J ends were trimmed by 2 bases and 2 bases, with 1 base remaining between them.

This clonotype was detected many times. The chain combines TRBV6-6 with TRBJ2-5; no clear D gene. The germline V gene encodes CDR1 MNHNY and CDR2 SVGAGI (reference sequence). This CDR3 spans 14 amino acids. V lost 4 bases, J lost 1 base, and 10 bases lay in between. The CDR3 DNA reads TGTGCCAGCAGTTCCTCTAGGATCCAAGAGACCCAGTACTTC. This encodes CASSSSRIQETQYF.

The chain carries TRBV5-1 and TRBJ2-7; weak D call: TRBD2 (5 bases). The germline gives CDR1 SGHRS, CDR2 YFSETQ. V dropped 4 bases and J dropped 6 bases, with 26 bases sitting between them. The CDR3 runs to 17 residues. The CDR3 DNA reads as TGCGCCAGCAGCGCGTATGTACATGGGAGCGTCGGTTCCGAGCAGTACTTC. Its protein product is CASSAYVHGSVGSEQYF. Full variable domain (remainder filled in from reference TRBV5-1 and TRBJ2-7): KAGVTQTPRYLIKTRGQQVTLSCSPISGHRSVSWYQQTPGQGLQFLFEYFSETQRNKGNFPGRFSGRQFSNSRSEMNVSTLELGDSALYLCASSAYVHGSVGSEQYFGPGTRLTVT.

The sample holds many counts of this clonotype. This sequence joins TRBV14 and TRBJ2-4; tentatively, D is TRBD2 (6 bases). The CDR3 extends over 13 amino acids. Germline V CDR1 and CDR2: SGHDN, FVKESK. The V gene lost 3 bases and the J gene lost 7 bases, with 10 bases spanning the gap. The CDR3, as DNA: TGTGCCAGCAGCCACAGGAGGGAGAACATTCAGTACTTC. As protein: CASSHRRENIQYF.

This clonotype was seen repeatedly, ten times or more. This chain uses TRBV3-1 with TRBJ1-5; the D is unclear. This CDR3 is 14 amino acids long. V was pared by 1 base and J by 4 bases, with 8 bases between. Per the germline V gene, CDR1 is LGHDT and CDR2 is YNNKEL (reference sequence). The CDR3 spells CASSQAGRNQPQHF. As DNA, the CDR3 is TGTGCCAGCAGCCAAGCTGGCCGGAATCAGCCCCAGCATTTT.

This clonotype was counted many times. The rearrangement links TRBV3-1 to TRBJ2-2, with TRBD2 matching 7 bases. CDR1 and CDR2 (germline): LGHDT, YNNKEL (reference sequence). The CDR3 sequence is 16 residues long. The junction had 7 bases not matched to a gene; V was cut back by 1 base and J by 5 bases. The CDR3 nucleotides are TGTGCCAGCAGCCAAGGGAAACTAGCGTGGACCGGGGAGCTGTTTTTT. Protein sequence: CASSQGKLAWTGELFF.

This clonotype appeared many times. This rearrangement joins TRBV5-5 to TRBJ2-6, with D possibly matching TRBD1 (6 bases). The germline V gene has CDR1 SGHKS and CDR2 YYEKEE (reference sequence). CDR3 size: 19 residues. Trimming cost V 1 base and J 2 bases, with 19 bases left between them. The CDR3 loop reads CASSLILLTGFTGANVLTF. The CDR3 coding sequence is TGTGCCAGCAGCTTGATTCTGTTAACAGGGTTTACTGGGGCCAACGTCCTGACTTTC.

This clonotype was counted many times. The chain recombines TRBV12-3 or TRBV12-4 with TRBJ2-2, with TRBD1 identical over 8 bases. CDR3 length equals 15 residues. With 5 bases clipped from V and 5 bases from J, the junction kept 7 bases outside the gene matches. The CDR3: CASSDRGSFTGELFF. The DNA for the CDR3 is TGTGCCAGCAGTGACAGGGGCAGCTTTACCGGGGAGCTGTTTTTT.

The chain joins TRBV6-6 to TRBJ1-5; D remains ambiguous. The CDR3 length is 14 residues. Germline CDR1 and CDR2: MNHNY and SVGAGI (reference sequence). V was clipped by 6 bases and J by 2 bases, with 11 bases between them. This CDR3 is CASRDRRGNQPQHF. The DNA for the CDR3 is TGTGCCAGCAGAGACCGTAGGGGCAATCAGCCCCAGCATTTT.

Many counts were recorded for this clonotype. The gene calls are TRBV5-1 and TRBJ2-7, with D perhaps TRBD1 (5 bases). Germline CDR1 SGHRS, CDR2 YFSETQ. The germline V and J ends were trimmed by 1 base and 7 bases, with 18 bases remaining between them. The CDR3 runs 15 residues. The CDR3 loop is CASSLSPPGSEEQYF. In DNA form, the CDR3 reads TGCGCCAGCAGCTTGTCCCCCCCAGGGTCAGAAGAGCAGTACTTC.

This clonotype has ten or more counts. The V and J genes are TRBV18 and TRBJ2-2; 7 positions agree with TRBD1. The CDR3 runs to 16 residues. Germline V gene data show CDR1 as KGHSH and CDR2 as LQKENI. V dropped 1 base and J dropped 2; count of bases not matched to a gene: 4. The CDR3 loop reads CASSPRRQGNTGELFF. CDR3 sequence (DNA): TGTGCCAGCTCACCACGGAGACAGGGAAACACCGGGGAGCTGTTTTTT.

This clonotype was counted at least ten times. V gene TRBV7-6 combines with J gene TRBJ2-2; the match to TRBD1 covers 7 bases. Germline V CDR1 and CDR2: SGHVS, FNYEAQ. The V segment lost 6 bases and the J segment 8 bases; nucleotides outside the gene matches: 9. This CDR3 contains 14 residues. This chain's CDR3 is CASRTGTERGELFF. In DNA form, the CDR3 reads TGTGCCAGCAGGACCGGGACAGAGAGGGGGGAGCTGTTTTTT.

This clonotype was seen many times. The J gene is TRBJ2-1, the V gene TRBV5-6, with no clear D. V was clipped by 0 bases and J by 1 base, with 8 bases between them. The germline CDR1 and CDR2 sequences are SGHDT and YYEEEE. This CDR3 is 15 amino acids long. The CDR3, as DNA: TGTGCCAGCAGCTTGGGGGCCTTATCCTACAATGAGCAGTTCTTC. This translates into CASSLGALSYNEQFF.

This clonotype appeared many times. This chain links TRBV5-1 with TRBJ2-3; maybe TRBD1 (6 bases). Germline V gene sequence: CDR1 SGHRS, CDR2 YFSETQ. The CDR3 sequence is 12 residues long. The germline V and J ends were trimmed by 4 bases and 3 bases, with 6 bases remaining between them. CDR3 sequence: CASSRGTDTQYF. CDR3 nucleotides: TGCGCCAGCAGCAGGGGGACAGATACGCAGTATTTT.

This clonotype was counted many times. The gene calls are TRBV5-1 and TRBJ1-1; D is ambiguous. V lost 1 base, J lost 4 bases, and 8 bases lay in between. This CDR3 contains 13 residues. CDR1 is SGHRS and CDR2 is YFSETQ in the germline V gene. CDR3 residues: CASSLRWGTEAFF. In DNA, the CDR3 is TGCGCCAGCAGCTTGAGATGGGGCACTGAAGCTTTCTTT. The full variable domain, its missing parts supplied by reference TRBV5-1 and TRBJ1-1, is KAGVTQTPRYLIKTRGQQVTLSCSPISGHRSVSWYQQTPGQGLQFLFEYFSETQRNKGNFPGRFSGRQFSNSRSEMNVSTLELGDSALYLCASSLRWGTEAFFGQGTRLTVV.

The V call is TRBV5-6, the J call TRBJ1-2, with 7 bases fitting TRBD1. This CDR3 contains 14 residues. From germline, CDR1 is SGHDT and CDR2 YYEEEE. Unmatched junction bases numbered 9, after V lost 6 bases and J lost 4 bases. CDR3 residues: CASIKPGQLYGYTF. The CDR3 region has the DNA TGTGCCAGCATCAAACCGGGACAGCTCTATGGCTACACCTTC.

Ten or more counts support this clonotype. The gene calls are TRBV11-2 and TRBJ2-7, with 11 bases aligning to TRBD1. V shed 5 bases and J 12 bases; nucleotides not matched to a gene: 6. This CDR3 region has 12 residues. CDR1 SGHAT and CDR2 FQNNGV come from the germline V gene. CDR3 sequence reads: CASSHGQGARYF. In DNA form, the CDR3 reads TGTGCCAGCAGCCACGGACAGGGGGCGCGGTACTTC.

This clonotype was observed at least ten times. This chain links TRBV5-1 with TRBJ2-1; D not resolved. This CDR3 region has 16 residues. The V end was cut by 0 bases, the J end by 0 bases, with 10 bases between. Germline V gene lookup returns CDR1 SGHRS and CDR2 YFSETQ. CDR3 DNA: TGCGCCAGCAGCTTGGCCAGGTCGAGCTCCTACAATGAGCAGTTCTTC. Translation gives CASSLARSSSYNEQFF.

In this sample, this clonotype turned up many times. This chain uses TRBV5-1 with TRBJ1-6; perhaps TRBD1 as D (5 bases). V was clipped by 4 bases and J by 10 bases, with 21 bases between them. The CDR3 sequence is 16 residues long. Per the germline V gene, CDR1 is SGHRS and CDR2 is YFSETQ. CDR3 coding DNA: TGCGCCAGCAGCGTTGCGTCAGGAGCAAGGGACTCACCCCTCCACTTT. This encodes CASSVASGARDSPLHF.